These 10 T cell receptor beta chains share one sample of origin, sequenced in a study of CD8 T cells in ankylosing spondylitis. A single record per CDR3 protein comes from TCRdb applying MiXCR to the 5' RACE reads. The data contain hundreds of thousands of distinct CDR3 sequences, over 9.5% of them singletons. Sequencing used blood, either unsorted or a sorted T cell fraction (not recorded which). These receptors were taken from a male donor with ankylosing spondylitis or in good health (not recorded which).

The genes are TRBV5-1 and TRBJ2-5, with D perhaps being TRBD1 or TRBD2 (6 bases each). The CDR3 covers 15 residues. Per the germline V gene, CDR1 is SGHRS and CDR2 is YFSETQ. V was pared by 0 bases and J by 5 bases, with 14 bases between. The CDR3 DNA follows: TGCGCCAGCAGCTTGGAACCCGGGGGCGGTGAGACCCAGTACTTC. This translates into CASSLEPGGGETQYF.

This clonotype came up many times. This sequence joins TRBV28 and TRBJ1-2; 7 nucleotides line up with TRBD1. This CDR3 contains 14 residues. Germline CDR1 MDHEN, CDR2 SYDVKM. V lost 6 bases and J lost 4; bases outside the gene matches: 8. CDR3 amino acids: CASRILGGVYGYTF. DNA for the CDR3: TGTGCCAGCAGGATATTAGGGGGCGTCTATGGCTACACCTTC.

About this clonotype: The junction does not match germline at one end; this may be a read error. The V gene is TRBV20-1, the J gene TRBJ2-7; unclear D gene. The CDR3 is 15 amino acids. The V gene's germline CDR1 is DFQATT and CDR2 SNEGSKA (reference sequence). The CDR3 DNA is TGCAGTGCTAGAGATGGGGTTAAGCTCGATTACGGGCAGTACTTC. It translates to CSARDGVKLDYGQYF.

The V and J genes are TRBV3-1 and TRBJ2-7; TRBD1 aligns across 7 bases. This CDR3 contains 14 residues. J gave up 6 bases and V 5 bases, and 10 bases lay outside the gene matches. Germline CDR1 LGHDT, CDR2 YNNKEL (reference sequence). The CDR3 loop is CASSYLTGSGEQYF. CDR3 DNA sequence: TGTGCCAGCAGCTACTTGACAGGGTCCGGCGAGCAGTACTTC.

This clonotype was seen a handful of times. This chain connects TRBV15 to TRBJ1-3, with D perhaps TRBD1 (6 bases). Germline assignment: CDR1 LNHNV and CDR2 YYDKDF (reference sequence). The CDR3 runs 12 residues. The germline V and J ends were trimmed by 9 bases and 3 bases, with 9 bases remaining between them. As DNA, the CDR3 is TGTGCCACGGGGGCGCGTGGAAACACCATATATTTT. Translated, it gives CATGARGNTIYF.

This clonotype has ten or more counts. The rearrangement links TRBV3-1 to TRBJ2-1; the D is unclear. Germline V lookup: CDR1 LGHDT, CDR2 YNNKEL (reference sequence). V was cut by 1 base and J by 12 bases, with 13 bases left in between. There are 13 residues in the CDR3. CDR3 sequence: CASSQAMTMGQFF. Written as DNA, the CDR3 is TGTGCCAGCAGCCAAGCTATGACAATGGGGCAGTTCTTC.

Ten or more counts support this clonotype. This chain joins TRBV27 and TRBJ1-5; TRBD1 might be the D (6 bases). The CDR3 sequence is 16 residues long. CDR1 is MNHEY, CDR2 SMNVEV, per germline (reference sequence). Trimming removed 5 bases at V and 3 bases at J, with 17 bases between. In DNA form, the CDR3 reads TGTGCCAGCAGTCCTTTTCCCCGGGACAACAATCAGCCCCAGCATTTT. This gives the protein CASSPFPRDNNQPQHF.

In DNA form, the CDR3 reads TGTGCCAGCAGGGGGGTATCAGGAGAGACCCAGTACTTC. Its translation is CASRGVSGETQYF. The chain is built from TRBV12-3 or TRBV12-4 and TRBJ2-5; D assignment may be TRBD1 or TRBD2 (5 bases each). The ends were cut back, 6 bases at V and 4 bases at J, with 12 bases in the middle. The CDR3 sequence is 13 residues long.

This clonotype has at least ten counts. CDR3 DNA: TGTGCCAGCAGCGGCGGACAGTCTAATGAAAAACTGTTTTTT. Its translation: CASSGGQSNEKLFF. The chain employs TRBV9 and TRBJ1-4; D perhaps matches TRBD1 (6 bases). CDR1 and CDR2 (germline): SGDLS, YYNGEE. Trimming removed 3 bases at V and 3 bases at J, with 9 bases between. CDR3 length: 14 residues.

This clonotype was counted only a few times. This sequence joins TRBV7-2 and TRBJ1-4, with TRBD1 matching 9 bases. J gave up 8 bases and V 5 bases, and 6 bases lay outside the gene matches. Per the germline V gene, CDR1 is SGHTA and CDR2 is FQGNSA. The CDR3 contains 14 residues. CDR3 in amino acids: CASSDTGGSEKLFF. DNA for the CDR3: TGTGCCAGCAGCGATACAGGGGGCTCGGAAAAACTGTTTTTT. Full variable domain (missing parts from reference TRBV7-2 and TRBJ1-4): GAGVSQSPSNKVTEKGKDVELRCDPISGHTALYWYRQSLGQGLEFLIYFQGNSAPDKSGLPSDRFSAERTGGSVSTLTIQRTQQEDSAVYLCASSDTGGSEKLFFGSGTQLSVL.